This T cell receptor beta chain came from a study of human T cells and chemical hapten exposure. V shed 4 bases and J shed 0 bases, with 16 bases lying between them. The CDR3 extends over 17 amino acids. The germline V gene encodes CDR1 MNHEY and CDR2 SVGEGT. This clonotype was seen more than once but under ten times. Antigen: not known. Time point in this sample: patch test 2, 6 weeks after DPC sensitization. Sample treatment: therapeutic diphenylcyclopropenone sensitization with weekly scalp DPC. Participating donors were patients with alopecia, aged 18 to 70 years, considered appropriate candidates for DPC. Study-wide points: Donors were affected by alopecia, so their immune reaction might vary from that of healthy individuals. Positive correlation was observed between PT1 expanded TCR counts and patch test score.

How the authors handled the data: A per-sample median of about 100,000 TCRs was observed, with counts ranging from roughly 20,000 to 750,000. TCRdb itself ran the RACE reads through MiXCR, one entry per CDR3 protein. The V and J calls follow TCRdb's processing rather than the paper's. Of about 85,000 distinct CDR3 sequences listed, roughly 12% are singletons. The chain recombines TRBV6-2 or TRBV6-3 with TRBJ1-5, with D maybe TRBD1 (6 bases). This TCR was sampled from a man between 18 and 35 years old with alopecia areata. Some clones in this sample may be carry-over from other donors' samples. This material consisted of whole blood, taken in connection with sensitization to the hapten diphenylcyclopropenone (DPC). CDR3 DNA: TGTGCCAGCAGTTCGGGGCCAGGGGCCACTAGCAATCAGCCCCAGCATTTT. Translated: CASSSGPGATSNQPQHF.